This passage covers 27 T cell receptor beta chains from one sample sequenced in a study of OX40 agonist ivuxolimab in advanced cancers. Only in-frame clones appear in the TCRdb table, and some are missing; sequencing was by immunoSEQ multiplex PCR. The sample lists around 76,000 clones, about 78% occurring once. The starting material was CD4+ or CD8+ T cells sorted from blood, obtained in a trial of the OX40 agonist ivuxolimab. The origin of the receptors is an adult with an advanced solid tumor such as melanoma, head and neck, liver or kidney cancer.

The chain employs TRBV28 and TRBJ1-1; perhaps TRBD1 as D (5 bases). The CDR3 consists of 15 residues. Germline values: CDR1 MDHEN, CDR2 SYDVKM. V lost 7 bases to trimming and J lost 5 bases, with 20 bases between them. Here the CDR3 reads CASTAPQNGGTEAFF. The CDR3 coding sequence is TGTGCCAGCACCGCACCTCAAAACGGGGGAACTGAAGCTTTCTTT.

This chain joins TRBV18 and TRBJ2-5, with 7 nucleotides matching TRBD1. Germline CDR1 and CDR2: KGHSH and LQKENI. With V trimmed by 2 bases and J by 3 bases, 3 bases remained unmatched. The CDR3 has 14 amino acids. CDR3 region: CASSPSGTEETQYF. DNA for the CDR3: TGTGCCAGCTCACCATCAGGGACAGAAGAGACCCAGTACTTC.

DNA for the CDR3: TGTGCCAGCAGCTTAGCGAGGCTGTCCGGGAATGAGCAGTTCTTC. It codes for CASSLARLSGNEQFF. V is TRBV7-9 and J is TRBJ2-1; D is unclear. Trimming took 0 bases from V and 7 from J, leaving 13 bases between them. The CDR3 covers 15 residues. Germline CDR1 reads SEHNR; CDR2 reads FQNEAQ (reference sequence).

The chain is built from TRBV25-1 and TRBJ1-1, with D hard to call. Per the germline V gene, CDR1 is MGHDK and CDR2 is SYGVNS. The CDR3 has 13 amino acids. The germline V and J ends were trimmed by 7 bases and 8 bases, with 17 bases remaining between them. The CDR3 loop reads CASKSQDPFEAFF. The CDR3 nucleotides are TGTGCCAGCAAAAGTCAGGACCCCTTCGAAGCTTTCTTT.

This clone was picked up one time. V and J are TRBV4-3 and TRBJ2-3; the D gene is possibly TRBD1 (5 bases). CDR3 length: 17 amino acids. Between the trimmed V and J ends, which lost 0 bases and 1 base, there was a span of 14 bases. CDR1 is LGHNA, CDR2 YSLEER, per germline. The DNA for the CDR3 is TGCGCCAGCAGCCAAGATCTTAGGGGTGTCCGCACAGATACGCAGTATTTT. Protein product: CASSQDLRGVRTDTQYF.

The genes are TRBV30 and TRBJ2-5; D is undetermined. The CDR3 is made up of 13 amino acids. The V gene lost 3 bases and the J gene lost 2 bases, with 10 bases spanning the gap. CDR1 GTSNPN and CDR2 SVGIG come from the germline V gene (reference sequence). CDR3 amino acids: CAWRRYGQETQYF. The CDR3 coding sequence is TGTGCCTGGAGGCGATACGGGCAAGAGACCCAGTACTTC.

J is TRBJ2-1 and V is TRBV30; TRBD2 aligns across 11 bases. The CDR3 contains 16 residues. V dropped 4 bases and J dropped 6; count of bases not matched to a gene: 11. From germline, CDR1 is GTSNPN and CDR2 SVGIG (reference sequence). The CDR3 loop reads CAWNVPTSGSPNEQFF. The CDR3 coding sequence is TGTGCCTGGAATGTACCTACTAGCGGGAGCCCCAATGAGCAGTTCTTC.

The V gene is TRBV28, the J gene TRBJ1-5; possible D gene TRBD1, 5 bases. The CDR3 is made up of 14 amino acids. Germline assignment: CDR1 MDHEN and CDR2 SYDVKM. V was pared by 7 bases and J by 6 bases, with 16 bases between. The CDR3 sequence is CASILGAGSQPQHF. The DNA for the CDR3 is TGTGCCAGCATCCTAGGGGCAGGGAGTCAGCCCCAGCATTTT.

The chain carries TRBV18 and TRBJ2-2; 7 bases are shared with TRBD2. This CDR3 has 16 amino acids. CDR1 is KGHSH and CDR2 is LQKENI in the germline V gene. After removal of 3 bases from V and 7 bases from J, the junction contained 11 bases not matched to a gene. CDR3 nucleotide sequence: TGTGCCAGCTCACCTCGACTAGCTAAAGATGTCGGGGAGCTGTTTTTT. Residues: CASSPRLAKDVGELFF.

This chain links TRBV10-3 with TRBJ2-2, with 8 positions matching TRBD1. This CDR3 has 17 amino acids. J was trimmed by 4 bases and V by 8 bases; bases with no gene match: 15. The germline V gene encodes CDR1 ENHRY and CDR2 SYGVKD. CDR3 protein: CAIATGAPTFFTGELFF. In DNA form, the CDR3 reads TGTGCCATCGCGACAGGGGCCCCCACCTTTTTCACCGGGGAGCTGTTTTTT.

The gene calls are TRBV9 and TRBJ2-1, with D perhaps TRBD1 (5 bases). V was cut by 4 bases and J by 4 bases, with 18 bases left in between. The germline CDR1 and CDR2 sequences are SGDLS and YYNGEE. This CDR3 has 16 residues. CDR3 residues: CASSQRATGFYNEQFF. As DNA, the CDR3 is TGTGCCAGCAGCCAAAGGGCTACAGGTTTTTACAATGAGCAGTTCTTC. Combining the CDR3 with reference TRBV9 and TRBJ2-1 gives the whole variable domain DSGVTQTPKHLITATGQRVTLRCSPRSGDLSVYWYQQSLDQGLQFLIQYYNGEERAKGNILERFSAQQFPDLHSELNLSSLELGDSALYFCASSQRATGFYNEQFFGPGTRLTVL.

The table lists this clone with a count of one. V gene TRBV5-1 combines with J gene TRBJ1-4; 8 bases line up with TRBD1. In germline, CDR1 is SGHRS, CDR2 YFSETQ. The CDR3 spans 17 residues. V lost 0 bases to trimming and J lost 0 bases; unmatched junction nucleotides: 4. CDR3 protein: CASSLEGQGATNEKLFF. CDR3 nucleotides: TGCGCCAGCAGCTTGGAAGGACAGGGCGCAACTAATGAAAAACTGTTTTTT.

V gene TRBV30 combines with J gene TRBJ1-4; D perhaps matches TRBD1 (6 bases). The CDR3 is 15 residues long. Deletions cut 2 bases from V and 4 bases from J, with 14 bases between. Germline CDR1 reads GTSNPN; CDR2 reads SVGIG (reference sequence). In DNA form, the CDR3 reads TGTGCCTGGAGTTCCCCGGGACACCGTAATGAAAAACTGTTTTTT. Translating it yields CAWSSPGHRNEKLFF.

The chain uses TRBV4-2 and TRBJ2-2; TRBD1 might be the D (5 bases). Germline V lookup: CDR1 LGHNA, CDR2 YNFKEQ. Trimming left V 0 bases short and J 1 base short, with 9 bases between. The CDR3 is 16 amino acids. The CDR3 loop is CASSQDMDKNTGELFF. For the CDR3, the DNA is TGTGCCAGCAGCCAAGATATGGACAAGAACACCGGGGAGCTGTTTTTT.

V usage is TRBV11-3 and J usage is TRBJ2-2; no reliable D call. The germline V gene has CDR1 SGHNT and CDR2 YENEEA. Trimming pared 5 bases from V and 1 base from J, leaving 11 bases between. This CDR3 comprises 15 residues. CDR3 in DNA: TGTGCCAGCAGCCAAGGGATGGGGAACACCGGGGAGCTGTTTTTT. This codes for CASSQGMGNTGELFF.

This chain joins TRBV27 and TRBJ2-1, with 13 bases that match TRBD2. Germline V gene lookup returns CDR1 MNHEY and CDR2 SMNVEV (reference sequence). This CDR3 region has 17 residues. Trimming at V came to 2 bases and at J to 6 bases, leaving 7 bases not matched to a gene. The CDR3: CASSLRLAGGRVNEQFF. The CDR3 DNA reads TGTGCCAGCAGTTTACGACTAGCGGGAGGCCGGGTCAATGAGCAGTTCTTC.

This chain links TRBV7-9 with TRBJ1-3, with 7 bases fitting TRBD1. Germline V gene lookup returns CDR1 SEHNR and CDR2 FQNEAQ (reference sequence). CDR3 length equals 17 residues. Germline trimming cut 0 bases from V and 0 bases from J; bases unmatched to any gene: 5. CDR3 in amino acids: CASSLAGQRLSGNTIYF. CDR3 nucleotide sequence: TGTGCCAGCAGCTTAGCGGGACAGAGGCTCTCTGGAAACACCATATATTTT.

CDR3 region: CASSPETGSIQYF. CDR3 nucleotide sequence: TGTGCCAGCAGCCCCGAAACAGGGTCCATTCAGTACTTC. This chain joins TRBV7-2 and TRBJ2-4, with TRBD1 as a possible D gene (6 bases). Trimming stripped 5 bases from V and 9 bases from J, with 14 bases between. This CDR3 has 13 residues. Germline CDR1 and CDR2: SGHTA and FQGNSA.

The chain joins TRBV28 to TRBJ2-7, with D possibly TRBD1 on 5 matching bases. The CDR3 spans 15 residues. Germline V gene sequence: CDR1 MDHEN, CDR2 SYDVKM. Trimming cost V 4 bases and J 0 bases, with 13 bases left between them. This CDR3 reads CASSYDSLNSYEQYF. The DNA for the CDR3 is TGTGCCAGCAGTTATGACAGTCTCAACTCCTACGAGCAGTACTTC.

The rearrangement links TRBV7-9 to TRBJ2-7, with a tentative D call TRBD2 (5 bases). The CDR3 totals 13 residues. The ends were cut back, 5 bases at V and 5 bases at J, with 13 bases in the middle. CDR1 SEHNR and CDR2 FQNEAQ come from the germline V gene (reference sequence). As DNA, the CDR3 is TGTGCCAGCAGCCGGGATTCGCTCAACGAGCAGTACTTC. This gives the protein CASSRDSLNEQYF.

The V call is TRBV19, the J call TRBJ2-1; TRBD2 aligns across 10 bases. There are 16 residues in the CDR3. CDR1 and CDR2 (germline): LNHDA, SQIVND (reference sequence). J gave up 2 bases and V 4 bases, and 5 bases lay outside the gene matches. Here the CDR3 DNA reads TGTGCCAGTAGTAGGATTAGCGGGGGGACCTACAATGAGCAGTTCTTC. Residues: CASSRISGGTYNEQFF.

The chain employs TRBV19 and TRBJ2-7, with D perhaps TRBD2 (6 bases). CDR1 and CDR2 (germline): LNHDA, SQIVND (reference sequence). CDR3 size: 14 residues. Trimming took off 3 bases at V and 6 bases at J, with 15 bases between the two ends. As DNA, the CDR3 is TGTGCCAGTAGTATGAGGAGGGCGGGGAGCGAGCAGTACTTC. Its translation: CASSMRRAGSEQYF.

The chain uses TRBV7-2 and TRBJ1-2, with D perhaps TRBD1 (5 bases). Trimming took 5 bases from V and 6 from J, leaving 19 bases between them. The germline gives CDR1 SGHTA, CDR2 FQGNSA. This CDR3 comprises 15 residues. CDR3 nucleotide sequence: TGTGCCAGCAGCCCGGGACTCTTAAATAGACATGGCTACACCTTC. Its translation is CASSPGLLNRHGYTF. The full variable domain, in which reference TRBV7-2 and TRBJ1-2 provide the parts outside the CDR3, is GAGVSQSPSNKVTEKGKDVELRCDPISGHTALYWYRQSLGQGLEFLIYFQGNSAPDKSGLPSDRFSAERTGGSVSTLTIQRTQQEDSAVYLCASSPGLLNRHGYTFGSGTRLTVV.

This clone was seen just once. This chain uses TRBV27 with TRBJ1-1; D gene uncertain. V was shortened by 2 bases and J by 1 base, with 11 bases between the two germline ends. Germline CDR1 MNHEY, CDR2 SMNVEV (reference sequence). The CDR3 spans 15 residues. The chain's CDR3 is CASSLRAATNTEAFF. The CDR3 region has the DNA TGTGCCAGCAGTTTAAGGGCAGCTACGAACACTGAAGCTTTCTTT.

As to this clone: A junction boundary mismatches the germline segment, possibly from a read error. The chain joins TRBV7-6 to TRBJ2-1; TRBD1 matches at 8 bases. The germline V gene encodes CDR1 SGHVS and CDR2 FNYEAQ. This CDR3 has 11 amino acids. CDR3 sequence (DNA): TGTGCCAGCAGCTTATTGGACAGGGTGGTCTTC. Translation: CASSLLDRVVF.

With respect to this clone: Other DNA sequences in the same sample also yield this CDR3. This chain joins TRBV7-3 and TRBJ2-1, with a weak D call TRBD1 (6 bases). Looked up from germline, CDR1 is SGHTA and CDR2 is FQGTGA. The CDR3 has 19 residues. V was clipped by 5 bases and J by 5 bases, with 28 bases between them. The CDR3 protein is CASSQASTGLLVRNNEQFF. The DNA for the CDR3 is TGTGCCAGCAGCCAAGCCTCGACAGGTCTGTTGGTGAGAAACAATGAGCAGTTCTTC.

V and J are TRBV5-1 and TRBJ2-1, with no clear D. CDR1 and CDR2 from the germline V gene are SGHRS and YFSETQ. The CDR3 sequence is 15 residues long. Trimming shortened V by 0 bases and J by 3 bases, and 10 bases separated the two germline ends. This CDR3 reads CASSLVTLGYNEQFF. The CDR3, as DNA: TGCGCCAGCAGCTTGGTGACCCTAGGCTACAATGAGCAGTTCTTC.